These T cell receptor beta chains were read from a single sample in a study of cytomegalovirus exposure and HLA in healthy donors. The method was immunoSEQ multiplex PCR; TCRdb's version includes in-frame clones alone and lacks a portion of them. This sample's table has just under 90,000 clones. The sequenced sample consisted of PBMCs. The receptors stem from a girl under 18 in good health and CMV-seropositive. Each CDR3 is given with its conserved first and last residue. A D gene is named only where the DNA matches it firmly.

>TRBV10-3|TRBJ1-1|NA
CAIRDLEETEAFF
TGTGCCATCAGGGACCTGGAGGAGACTGAAGCTTTCTTT
>TRBV27|TRBJ2-7|NA
CASSFFSGYEQYF
TGTGCCAGCAGTTTCTTTAGCGGTTACGAGCAGTACTTC
>TRBV7-8|TRBJ1-6|NA
CASSLGREGRGSPLHF
TGTGCCAGCAGCTTAGGTCGGGAGGGCCGAGGTTCACCCCTCCACTTT
>TRBV29-1|TRBJ2-3|NA
CSVVSHSTDTQYF
TGCAGCGTTGTGTCACATAGCACAGATACGCAGTATTTT
>TRBV7-8|TRBJ2-3|TRBD2
CASSFLAGGQDTQYF
TGTGCCAGCAGCTTCTTAGCGGGGGGGCAAGATACGCAGTATTTT
>TRBV27|TRBJ1-2|TRBD1
CASTSPGQGGYGYTF
TGTGCCAGCACCTCCCCGGGACAGGGGGGCTATGGCTACACCTTC
>TRBV5-6|TRBJ1-5|TRBD1
CASSLESGGDLQPQHF
TGTGCCAGCAGCTTGGAGTCAGGGGGCGACCTTCAGCCCCAGCATTTT
>TRBV2|TRBJ1-3|NA
CASSGGGKGPLGNTIYF
TGTGCCAGCAGTGGGGGAGGAAAGGGGCCTCTAGGAAACACCATATATTTT
>TRBV6-6|TRBJ2-1|TRBD2
CASSGGAYSYNEQFF
TGTGCCAGCAGCGGGGGGGCTTACAGCTACAATGAGCAGTTCTTC
>TRBV19|TRBJ2-5|TRBD1
CASSTLDRERETQYF
TGTGCCAGTAGTACACTGGACAGGGAGAGAGAGACCCAGTACTTC
>TRBV5-1|TRBJ2-7|TRBD1
CASNRTGVTYEQYF
TGCGCCAGCAACCGGACAGGGGTGACCTACGAGCAGTACTTC
>TRBV15|TRBJ1-3|TRBD1
CATSRDPTGTGDNTIYF
TGTGCCACCAGCAGAGATCCAACCGGGACAGGGGACAACACCATATATTTT
>TRBV19|TRBJ2-7|TRBD1
CASSYRTGYEQYF
TGTGCCAGTAGTTACCGGACAGGCTACGAGCAGTACTTC
>TRBV13|TRBJ1-6|TRBD1
CASSSYQTGPWAPLHF
TGTGCCAGCAGTTCCTATCAGACAGGGCCATGGGCACCCCTCCACTTT
>TRBV5-1|TRBJ1-3|NA
CASSPAAGGSSGNTIYF
TGCGCCAGCAGCCCCGCGGCAGGCGGGAGCTCTGGAAACACCATATATTTT
>TRBV28|TRBJ1-1|NA
CASALFRGNTEAFF
TGTGCCAGCGCCTTGTTCAGGGGGAACACTGAAGCTTTCTTT
>TRBV7-8|TRBJ2-2|TRBD2
CASSWGGSAPTGELFF
TGTGCCAGCAGCTGGGGGGGGTCGGCGCCCACCGGGGAGCTGTTTTTT
>TRBV7-3|TRBJ2-5|NA
CASSLEAGMETQYF
TGTGCCAGCAGCTTAGAGGCAGGGATGGAGACCCAGTACTTC
>TRBV9|TRBJ1-1|NA
CASSVRIQQGLVNTEAFF
TGTGCCAGCAGTGTAAGGATTCAACAGGGTTTAGTGAACACTGAAGCTTTCTTT
>TRBV4-1|TRBJ1-1|NA
CASSQDPDLNTEAFF
TGCGCCAGCAGCCAAGACCCCGACTTGAACACTGAAGCTTTCTTT
>TRBV4-1|TRBJ1-1|NA
CASSQESVNTEAFF
TGCGCCAGCAGCCAAGAATCTGTGAACACTGAAGCTTTCTTT
>TRBV4-2|TRBJ1-2|NA
CASSQAGDGYTF
TGTGCCAGCAGCCAAGCGGGGGATGGCTACACCTTC
>TRBV6-1|TRBJ1-1|NA
CASSEGGDWGFEAFF
TGTGCCAGCAGTGAAGGTGGGGATTGGGGCTTTGAAGCTTTCTTT
>TRBV7-8|TRBJ1-1|TRBD1
CASSHRGQTYMNTEAFF
TGTGCCAGCAGCCACCGGGGACAGACCTACATGAACACTGAAGCTTTCTTT
>TRBV7-9|TRBJ2-5|TRBD1
CASSSTGYQETQYF
TGTGCCAGCAGCTCGACAGGGTACCAAGAGACCCAGTACTTC
>TRBV4-2|TRBJ2-7|TRBD2
CASSRGGTGDEQYF
TGTGCCAGCAGCCGCGGGGGGACCGGCGACGAGCAGTACTTC
>TRBV29-1|TRBJ2-7|TRBD2
CSVDTSDEQYF
TGCAGCGTTGATACTAGCGACGAGCAGTACTTC
>TRBV11-2|TRBJ2-7|TRBD1
CASSLTGQGGEQYF
TGTGCCAGCAGCTTGACGGGACAGGGAGGCGAGCAGTACTTC
>TRBV15|TRBJ1-4|NA
CATSPSSTGSNEKLFF
TGTGCCACCAGCCCGAGCTCCACAGGGAGTAATGAAAAACTGTTTTTT
>TRBV19|TRBJ2-7|TRBD1
CASSTFGTGLRYEQYF
TGTGCCAGTAGTACCTTCGGGACAGGCTTGCGTTACGAGCAGTACTTC
>TRBV19|TRBJ1-2|NA
CASSIIHRTALISRNYGYTF
TGTGCCAGTAGTATAATCCATCGGACAGCCTTGATTAGTAGGAACTATGGCTACACCTTC